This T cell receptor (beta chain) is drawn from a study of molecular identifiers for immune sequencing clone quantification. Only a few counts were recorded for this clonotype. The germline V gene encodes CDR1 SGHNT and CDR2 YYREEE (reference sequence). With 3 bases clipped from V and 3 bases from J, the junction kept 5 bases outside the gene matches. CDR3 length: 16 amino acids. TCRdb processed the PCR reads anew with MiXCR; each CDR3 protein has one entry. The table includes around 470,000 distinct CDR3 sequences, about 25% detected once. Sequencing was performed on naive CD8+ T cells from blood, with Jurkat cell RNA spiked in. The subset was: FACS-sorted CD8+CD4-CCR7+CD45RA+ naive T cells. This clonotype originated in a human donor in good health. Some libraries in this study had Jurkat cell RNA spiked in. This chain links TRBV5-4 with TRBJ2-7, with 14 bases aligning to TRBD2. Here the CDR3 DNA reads TGTGCCAGCAGCTCCGGGACTAGCGGGAGTCGCTACGAGCAGTACTTC. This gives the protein CASSSGTSGSRYEQYF.